The 15 T cell receptor beta chains below come from one sample, sequenced in a study of glioma-infiltrating T cells. The iRepertoire nested amplicon-rescue multiplex PCR amplified TCR alpha and beta CDR3s from RNA. TCRdb ran MiXCR on the multiplex PCR reads and lists one entry per CDR3 protein. The data contain 100,000 to 150,000 distinct CDR3 sequences, roughly 23% of them singletons. Sequencing input: glioma tissue, nonneoplastic brain tissue, or PBMCs (not recorded which). These TCRs come from a human donor with low-grade glioma or glioblastoma, undergoing nonglioma brain surgery, or in good health (not recorded which).

Of note for this clonotype: This may be a read error: a much more frequent sequence differs by one nucleotide. The chain links TRBV3-1 to TRBJ2-3; D not resolved. The CDR3 has 13 amino acids. Germline CDR1 reads LGHDT; CDR2 reads YNNKEL (reference sequence). The CDR3: CVSSQSGTDTQYF. The CDR3 coding sequence is TGTGTCAGCAGCCAATCGGGCACGGATACGCAGTATTTT.

The table lists this clonotype with many counts. This chain uses TRBV4-2 with TRBJ2-2; D might be TRBD1 (6 bases). CDR1 is LGHNA, CDR2 YNFKEQ, per germline. The germline V and J ends were trimmed by 1 base and 3 bases, with 12 bases remaining between them. This CDR3 comprises 16 residues. The CDR3 sequence: CASSQATGMDTGELFF. The CDR3 DNA reads TGTGCCAGCAGCCAAGCAACAGGGATGGACACCGGGGAGCTGTTTTTT.

Points on this clonotype: Since a much larger clone is just one base distant, this may be a read error. The chain carries TRBV4-2 and TRBJ2-1, with TRBD2 matching over 8 bases. Germline V CDR1 and CDR2: LGHNA, YNFKEQ. The CDR3 has 14 residues. J gave up 8 bases and V 1 base, and 4 bases lay outside the gene matches. The CDR3 nucleotides are TGTGCCAGCAGCCAAGCGGGAGGGCCCTATGAGCAGTTCTTC. Translating gives CASSQAGGPYEQFF.

This clonotype turned up a few times. The chain combines TRBV11-1 with TRBJ2-1, with D possibly being TRBD2 (6 bases). The CDR3 extends over 13 amino acids. The germline CDR1 and CDR2 sequences are SGHAT and FQDESV (reference sequence). Between the trimmed V and J ends, which lost 5 bases and 9 bases, there was a span of 14 bases. Written as DNA, the CDR3 is TGTGCCAGCAGCCCGCTGGGAGGTGGTGAGCAGTTCTTC. This gives the protein CASSPLGGGEQFF.

The genes are TRBV27 and TRBJ2-5; a weak D match, TRBD1 (6 bases). The CDR3 is 14 residues long. Germline V gene data show CDR1 as MNHEY and CDR2 as SMNVEV (reference sequence). The ends were cut back, 6 bases at V and 1 base at J, with 12 bases in the middle. DNA for the CDR3: TGTGCCAGCAGGCCAGGGGATCGCCAAGAGACCCAGTACTTC. The encoded protein is CASRPGDRQETQYF.

This clonotype was counted many times. The chain carries TRBV7-2 and TRBJ2-1; 7 nucleotides agree with TRBD1. CDR1 SGHTA and CDR2 FQGNSA come from the germline V gene. The CDR3 is 13 residues long. V was clipped by 6 bases and J by 10 bases; unmatched bases: 9. The CDR3 reads CASRSTGEGEQFF. CDR3 DNA: TGTGCCAGCAGAAGTACAGGGGAAGGGGAGCAGTTCTTC.

A remark on this clonotype: A much larger clone differs by one base, so this may be a read error. The chain combines TRBV6-5 with TRBJ1-6, with 7 bases lining up with TRBD1. Germline V gene data show CDR1 as MNHEY and CDR2 as SVGAGI. The CDR3 covers 17 residues. Written as DNA, the CDR3 is TGTACCAGCAGTTACTCGCCCTACGGGACAGTTAGTGCACCCCTCCACTTT. Translating gives CTSSYSPYGTVSAPLHF.

Ten or more counts support this clonotype. V gene TRBV4-2 combines with J gene TRBJ2-7; TRBD2 aligns across 11 bases. The V gene end was trimmed by 1 base and the J gene end by 1 base; junction bases not matched to a gene: 3. Germline CDR1 reads LGHNA; CDR2 reads YNFKEQ. The CDR3 runs to 16 residues. In DNA, the CDR3 is TGTGCCAGCAGCCAAGTAACTAGCGGGAGTTCCTACGAGCAGTACTTC. Translation: CASSQVTSGSSYEQYF.

On this clonotype itself: A read error is possible here, since a much larger clone lies one base away. The chain employs TRBV20-1 and TRBJ1-4; D is uncertain. Trimming cost V 3 bases and J 7 bases, with 18 bases left between them. This CDR3 spans 15 amino acids. Germline V gene lookup returns CDR1 DFQATT and CDR2 SNEGSKA (reference sequence). The CDR3 loop reads CSASRRGGIGEKLFF. For the CDR3, the DNA is TGCAGTGCTAGCAGACGGGGAGGTATTGGTGAAAAACTGTTTTTT.

This clonotype has ten or more counts. V is TRBV15 and J is TRBJ2-3; D is perhaps TRBD2 (6 bases). This CDR3 region has 18 residues. V shed 1 base and J shed 7 bases, with 24 bases lying between them. Germline lookup yields CDR1 LNHNV and CDR2 YYDKDF (reference sequence). The CDR3: CATSRVGSAGYSHHTQYF. CDR3 nucleotide sequence: TGTGCCACCAGCAGAGTTGGGTCGGCGGGATATTCCCATCATACGCAGTATTTT.

This chain links TRBV20-1 with TRBJ2-5, with TRBD1 matching 7 bases. CDR1 and CDR2 from the germline V gene are DFQATT and SNEGSKA (reference sequence). V lost 8 bases and J lost 2; bases outside the gene matches: 11. The CDR3 loop spans 14 amino acids. The CDR3 loop is CSTGTAVNQETQYF. CDR3 bases: TGCAGTACCGGGACAGCTGTTAATCAAGAGACCCAGTACTTC.

Comments on this clonotype: Relative to the germline gene, one junction end is altered; a read error may explain this. The J gene is TRBJ1-2, the V gene TRBV28; a weak D match, TRBD1 (5 bases). Germline-derived CDR1 and CDR2 are MDHEN and SYDVKM. The CDR3 sequence is 15 residues long. CDR3 nucleotides: TGTGCCAGCGGTTTTAGGGGTCGGGTGAAGAATGGCTACACCTTC. Its protein is CASGFRGRVKNGYTF.

There are many counts of this clonotype. The chain combines TRBV20-1 with TRBJ2-7; 7 nucleotides agree with TRBD1. CDR1 is DFQATT, CDR2 SNEGSKA, per germline (reference sequence). CDR3 length equals 13 residues. V gave up 6 bases and J gave up 0 bases; unmatched junction bases: 5. CDR3 region: CSARDRYSYEQYF. The DNA of the CDR3 is TGCAGTGCCCGGGACAGATACTCCTACGAGCAGTACTTC.

This clonotype came up many times. The V and J genes are TRBV7-2 and TRBJ2-2; the D is unclear. Deletions cut 1 base from V and 1 base from J, with 7 bases between. Germline CDR1 reads SGHTA; CDR2 reads FQGNSA. This CDR3 contains 15 residues. The CDR3 region is CASSLVMGNTGELFF. CDR3 coding DNA: TGTGCCAGCAGCTTAGTTATGGGGAACACCGGGGAGCTGTTTTTT. The whole variable domain, remainder taken from reference TRBV7-2 and TRBJ2-2, is GAGVSQSPSNKVTEKGKDVELRCDPISGHTALYWYRQSLGQGLEFLIYFQGNSAPDKSGLPSDRFSAERTGGSVSTLTIQRTQQEDSAVYLCASSLVMGNTGELFFGEGSRLTVL.

A remark on this clonotype: A much larger clone is a single base away; this may be a read error. This sequence joins TRBV5-4 and TRBJ1-1; a weak D match, TRBD1 (5 bases). The CDR3 extends over 14 amino acids. Germline V gene lookup returns CDR1 SGHNT and CDR2 YYREEE (reference sequence). V lost 5 bases and J 6 bases, leaving 17 bases between the germline ends. As DNA, the CDR3 is TGTGCCAGCAGAGGTTATAAGGGGTCTGCTGAAGCTTTCTTT. Residues: CASRGYKGSAEAFF.